These T cell receptor beta chains were read from a single sample in a study of neurological immune-mediated disorders. MiXCR, run by TCRdb on the 5' RACE reads, gives a single entry per CDR3 protein. This sample has around 16,000 distinct CDR3 sequences; 20% to 25% occur once, and the top ten carry under 25%. The sequencing sample was made of PBMCs. The receptors originated from a man aged 50-59 years in good health. Both conserved end residues are part of each CDR3. Fields, in order: V gene, J gene, D gene, clone size, CDR3 DNA, CDR3 protein. A D gene is named only where the DNA matches it firmly. For some rows the clone size is stated as once, few or many, or as a class when expanded; others skip it.

TRBV7-2	TRBJ2-1	TRBD2	-	TGTGCCAGCAGCTTAGAACTAGCGGGAGATCGTGAGCAGTTCTTC	CASSLELAGDREQFF
TRBV20-1	TRBJ2-3	TRBD2	many	TGCAGTGCTAACAAACTAGCGGGGGACACAGATACGCAGTATTTT	CSANKLAGDTDTQYF
TRBV4-2	TRBJ2-5	TRBD2	-	TGTGCCAGCAGCTCCGGACTAGCGGGAGGCCTAAACTTC	CASSSGLAGGLNF
TRBV10-3	TRBJ2-2	TRBD1	-	TGTGCCATCAGTGAGTTTCCCCCCCGACAGGGTGACACCGGGGAGCTGTTTTTT	CAISEFPPRQGDTGELFF
TRBV5-1	TRBJ2-6	-	-	TGCGCCAGCAGCTTGGGGGCTAGACCAGGAGGGGCCAACGTCCTGACTTTC	CASSLGARPGGANVLTF
TRBV2	TRBJ2-5	-	medium-sized	TGTGCCACCGCCAGGGGGGAGGGAGAGACCCAGTACTTC	CATARGEGETQYF
TRBV14	TRBJ2-3	TRBD2	-	TGTGCCAGCAGCCCAGCGGGAGTCACAGATACGCAGTATTTT	CASSPAGVTDTQYF
TRBV7-2	TRBJ2-3	-	many	TGTGCCAGCAGCTTATACGGAGCCGGTCAAAGCACAGATACGCAGTATTTT	CASSLYGAGQSTDTQYF
TRBV28	TRBJ2-7	-	many	TGTGCCAGTAGAAGAGGAACCGGGACAAATTACTACGAGCAGTACTTC	CASRRGTGTNYYEQYF
TRBV29-1	TRBJ2-1	-	many	TGCAGCTTGACTCTATACGATGAGCAGTTCTTC	CSLTLYDEQFF
TRBV14	TRBJ2-1	-	-	TGTGCCAGCAGCGGGAGCTATTACAATGAGCAGTTCTTC	CASSGSYYNEQFF
TRBV11-3	TRBJ1-1	-	-	TGTGCCAGCAGCTTGGGGCCCCAGAGGGAAGCTTTCTTT	CASSLGPQREAFF
TRBV5-1	TRBJ2-5	-	few	TGCGCCAGCAGCTTGGGAGGGTCGGAGACCCAGTACTTC	CASSLGGSETQYF
TRBV20-1	TRBJ2-7	TRBD2	medium-sized	TGCAGTGCTCCTGAGACGGGGGGATCCGGCGAGCAGTACTTC	CSAPETGGSGEQYF
TRBV18	TRBJ2-1	-	-	TGTGCCAGCTCACCCGGTTACAATGAGCAGTTCTTC	CASSPGYNEQFF